The clone carrying this TCR beta chain was seen only once. What it binds is not known. These data belong to a study of identical twins. Study outcomes and limitations: The models gave estimates that fell short of the out-of-frame TCR alpha sharing seen in monozygotic twins. Out-of-frame alpha sequences shared by twins showed excess low generation probability.

TCRdb itself ran the 5' RACE reads through MiXCR, one entry per CDR3 protein. This sample carries 1.5 million to 2 million distinct CDR3 sequences, more than 30% of them seen once, and the ten largest clones take more than 0.25%. J lost 4 bases, V lost 3 bases, and 8 bases had no gene match. CDR1 and CDR2 (germline): MNHEY, SMNVEV (reference sequence). The CDR3 covers 17 residues. The origin of this receptor is a newborn girl in good health. Material: cord blood. This chain uses TRBV27 with TRBJ2-3; 12 nucleotides agree with TRBD2. CDR3 DNA: TGTGCCAGCAGTTTCGGTTCTAGCGGGAGGGCCGCAGATACGCAGTATTTT. Translated: CASSFGSSGRAADTQYF.